The 24 T cell receptor beta chains reported below all come from one sample, sequenced in a study of T cells after posttransplantation cyclophosphamide. Treatment was busulfan-fludarabine conditioning, a marrow graft, and cyclophosphamide on days +3 and +4. Sequencing was performed with immunoSEQ multiplex PCR; in TCRdb, only in-frame clones are kept and a portion is missing. Counted here are about 2,500 clones, 85% occurring once; the ten biggest clones make up approximately 24%. Sample: PBMCs, taken after allogeneic stem cell transplant with posttransplant cyclophosphamide. The receptors derive from a young adult male patient who received an allogeneic stem cell transplant from a related donor, was CMV-positive, and had acute GVHD only. Some T cells may be the graft donor's.

The chain links TRBV5-1 to TRBJ1-2, with no clear D. In germline, CDR1 is SGHRS, CDR2 YFSETQ. V lost 0 bases to trimming and J lost 3 bases, with 9 bases between them. This CDR3 has 14 residues. The CDR3 loop reads CASSLGGEYYGYTF. In nucleotides, the CDR3 is TGCGCCAGCAGCTTGGGCGGGGAGTACTATGGCTACACCTTC.

V usage is TRBV19 and J usage is TRBJ2-7; D possibly corresponds to TRBD1 (6 bases). V lost 3 bases to trimming and J lost 3 bases, with 12 bases between them. CDR1 is LNHDA and CDR2 is SQIVND in the germline V gene (reference sequence). The length of the CDR3 is 14 residues. CDR3 in amino acids: CASSIRPGDYEQYF. The DNA for the CDR3 is TGTGCCAGTAGTATTCGGCCAGGGGACTACGAGCAGTACTTC. Full variable domain (missing parts from reference TRBV19 and TRBJ2-7): DGGITQSPKYLFRKEGQNVTLSCEQNLNHDAMYWYRQDPGQGLRLIYYSQIVNDFQKGDIAEGYSVSREKKESFPLTVTSAQKNPTAFYLCASSIRPGDYEQYFGPGTRLTVT.

This chain connects TRBV30 to TRBJ2-5; TRBD2 agrees at 12 bases. The CDR3 covers 14 residues. CDR1 GTSNPN and CDR2 SVGIG come from the germline V gene (reference sequence). The J segment lost 5 bases and the V segment lost 3 bases, leaving 4 bases of the junction unmatched. CDR3 residues: CAWRASGGAETQYF. The CDR3, as DNA: TGTGCCTGGAGGGCTAGCGGGGGGGCGGAGACCCAGTACTTC.

The gene calls are TRBV28 and TRBJ1-4; D perhaps matches TRBD1 (6 bases). V was pared by 8 bases and J by 5 bases, with 12 bases between. The CDR3 covers 13 residues. Per germline, CDR1 MDHEN and CDR2 SYDVKM. CDR3 sequence (DNA): TGTGCCAGCCTCTCAGGGGACAATGAAAAACTGTTTTTT. It is translated as CASLSGDNEKLFF.

The chain carries TRBV2 and TRBJ2-3; TRBD1 agrees at 10 bases. V lost 6 bases to trimming and J lost 0 bases; unmatched junction nucleotides: 6. The CDR3 consists of 16 residues. Looked up from germline, CDR1 is SNHLY and CDR2 is FYNNEI. CDR3 loop: CASSLKGQGSTDTQYF. Here the CDR3 DNA reads TGTGCCAGCAGCCTGAAGGGACAGGGGAGCACAGATACGCAGTATTTT.

This clone came up once. The rearrangement links TRBV29-1 to TRBJ2-1; D is undetermined. The CDR3 loop spans 13 amino acids. Germline V gives CDR1 SQVTM, CDR2 ANQGSEA. V was clipped by 3 bases and J by 3 bases, with 9 bases between them. CDR3 residues: CSVDLRNYNEQFF. CDR3 in DNA: TGCAGCGTTGATCTCAGGAACTACAATGAGCAGTTCTTC.

The V gene is TRBV2, the J gene TRBJ1-2; no reliable D call. CDR3 length equals 12 residues. V was pared by 3 bases and J by 4 bases, with 6 bases between. CDR1 is SNHLY and CDR2 is FYNNEI in the germline V gene. This CDR3 reads CASSEGAYGYTF. The CDR3 DNA reads as TGTGCCAGCAGTGAGGGAGCCTATGGCTACACCTTC.

The genes are TRBV6-5 and TRBJ1-4; D unclear. The ends were cut back, 0 bases at V and 0 bases at J, with 5 bases in the middle. The CDR3 covers 15 residues. CDR1 is MNHEY, CDR2 SVGAGI, per germline. DNA for the CDR3: TGTGCCAGCAGTTACTCCCAGACAACTAATGAAAAACTGTTTTTT. Protein product: CASSYSQTTNEKLFF.

The CDR3 DNA reads as TGTGCCAGTAGTCCCACACGGGGTCACTCTGGAAACACCATATATTTT. This translates into CASSPTRGHSGNTIYF. The genes are TRBV19 and TRBJ1-3; D call uncertain. CDR1 LNHDA and CDR2 SQIVND come from the germline V gene (reference sequence). The CDR3 spans 16 residues. Trimming pared 5 bases from V and 0 bases from J, leaving 14 bases between.

The chain links TRBV5-1 to TRBJ2-1, with 7 bases lining up with TRBD2. Germline trimming cut 3 bases from V and 4 bases from J; bases unmatched to any gene: 7. The CDR3 runs 15 residues. Germline CDR1 SGHRS, CDR2 YFSETQ. The CDR3 protein is CASSSMGGNYNEQFF. In DNA, the CDR3 is TGCGCCAGCAGCTCGATGGGGGGGAATTACAATGAGCAGTTCTTC.

The chain carries TRBV12-5 and TRBJ2-1; TRBD1 matches at 11 bases. V shed 5 bases and J 1 base; nucleotides not matched to a gene: 7. The CDR3 covers 17 residues. Germline V CDR1 and CDR2: LGHNT, FRNRAP. The CDR3 region has the DNA TGTGCTAGTGGTCAGACCGGGACAGGGGGTTCCTACAATGAGCAGTTCTTC. As protein: CASGQTGTGGSYNEQFF.

This chain links TRBV19 with TRBJ2-7, with TRBD2 matching over 7 bases. Germline assignment: CDR1 LNHDA and CDR2 SQIVND (reference sequence). The V and J ends lost 4 bases and 5 bases, in that order; junction bases with no gene match: 8. CDR3 size: 14 residues. The CDR3 DNA is TGTGCCAGTAGTACTACTAGCGACGTCCACGAGCAGTACTTC. This gives the protein CASSTTSDVHEQYF.

This chain links TRBV6-5 with TRBJ2-1; 8 bases align to TRBD2. The CDR3 spans 15 residues. CDR1 is MNHEY and CDR2 is SVGAGI in the germline V gene. With 6 bases clipped from V and 3 bases from J, the junction kept 7 bases outside the gene matches. CDR3 loop: CASSPAGAYYNEQFF. DNA for the CDR3: TGTGCCAGCAGCCCAGCGGGGGCCTACTACAATGAGCAGTTCTTC.

The V and J genes are TRBV15 and TRBJ2-7; weak D call: TRBD2 (5 bases). Trimming removed 3 bases at V and 2 bases at J, with 11 bases between. The CDR3 has 14 amino acids. In germline, CDR1 is LNHNV, CDR2 YYDKDF (reference sequence). This CDR3 is CATSSAGLAYEQYF. DNA of the CDR3: TGTGCCACCAGCAGCGCGGGCCTCGCCTACGAGCAGTACTTC.

In nucleotides, the CDR3 is TGTGCCAGTAGTCGGGACAGGGGGTACAATGAGCAGTTCTTC. Its translation: CASSRDRGYNEQFF. V usage is TRBV19 and J usage is TRBJ2-1; 11 positions match TRBD1. V lost 5 bases and J lost 4; bases outside the gene matches: 1. The CDR3 contains 14 residues. Germline CDR1 and CDR2: LNHDA and SQIVND (reference sequence).

V gene TRBV2 combines with J gene TRBJ2-3, with TRBD1 as a possible D gene (6 bases). This CDR3 is 15 amino acids long. Trimming took off 6 bases at V and 5 bases at J, with 18 bases between the two ends. From germline, CDR1 is SNHLY and CDR2 FYNNEI. The CDR3 bases are TGTGCCAGCAGATTACAGGGAAGAGTAGGAGATACGCAGTATTTT. It encodes CASRLQGRVGDTQYF.

The V gene is TRBV7-6, the J gene TRBJ2-5, with a tentative D call TRBD1 (5 bases). The length of the CDR3 is 14 residues. Per the germline V gene, CDR1 is SGHVS and CDR2 is FNYEAQ. V lost 5 bases and J lost 4, with 14 bases in between. Written as DNA, the CDR3 is TGTGCCAGCAGCCCTCGGACACGGAGAGAGACCCAGTACTTC. This sequence encodes CASSPRTRRETQYF.

This clone was seen once. The chain has TRBV19 and TRBJ2-7, with D possibly TRBD1 on 6 matching bases. CDR3 length: 14 residues. The germline CDR1 and CDR2 sequences are LNHDA and SQIVND (reference sequence). V was pared by 6 bases and J by 3 bases, with 15 bases between. The CDR3 loop reads CASSQGQRGYEQYF. The CDR3 nucleotides read TGTGCCAGTAGCCAAGGACAGAGGGGCTACGAGCAGTACTTC.

This clone has more than one count but fewer than ten. The rearrangement joins TRBV10-3 to TRBJ1-2; the D is unclear. Per the germline V gene, CDR1 is ENHRY and CDR2 is SYGVKD. Trimming took off 0 bases at V and 4 bases at J, with 3 bases between the two ends. The CDR3 contains 12 residues. In DNA, the CDR3 is TGTGCCATCAGTGAGTCGAGCTATGGCTACACCTTC. This encodes CAISESSYGYTF.

CDR3 amino acids: CASSLAGGGDTQYF. In DNA, the CDR3 is TGTGCCAGTAGTTTGGCGGGGGGAGGAGATACGCAGTATTTT. This chain joins TRBV19 and TRBJ2-3; the match to TRBD2 covers 8 bases. Germline lookup yields CDR1 LNHDA and CDR2 SQIVND (reference sequence). The CDR3 contains 14 residues. Losses at the gene ends were 5 bases for V and 5 bases for J; bases not matched to a gene: 6.

The chain couples TRBV6-6 to TRBJ2-2; perhaps TRBD2 as D (5 bases). V was clipped by 10 bases and J by 3 bases, with 18 bases between them. Germline values: CDR1 MNHNY, CDR2 SVGAGI (reference sequence). The CDR3 length is 15 residues. CDR3 sequence reads: CATSLLAIDTGELFF. DNA for the CDR3: TGTGCCACTTCCCTATTAGCGATTGACACCGGGGAGCTGTTTTTT.

This clone occurred a few times. V is TRBV6-1 and J is TRBJ1-2, with D perhaps matching TRBD1 (6 bases). The length of the CDR3 is 15 residues. Trimming pared 6 bases from V and 5 bases from J, leaving 19 bases between. Germline lookup yields CDR1 MNHNS and CDR2 SASEGT. The CDR3 here is CASRQGSGGGYGYTF. The DNA for the CDR3 is TGTGCCAGCAGACAGGGTTCTGGAGGCGGGTATGGCTACACCTTC.

This clone has a single count. The J gene is TRBJ2-2, the V gene TRBV6-1, with 7 bases that match TRBD1. CDR1 MNHNS and CDR2 SASEGT come from the germline V gene. This CDR3 comprises 14 residues. The V and J ends lost 7 bases and 7 bases, in that order; junction bases with no gene match: 9. CDR3 coding DNA: TGTGCCAGCATCCTACGCAGGGACAGCGGGGAGCTGTTTTTT. Translating it yields CASILRRDSGELFF.

The chain uses TRBV4-3 and TRBJ1-2; TRBD1 is a possible D gene (6 bases). The CDR3 is 14 residues long. The germline gives CDR1 LGHNA, CDR2 YSLEER. V dropped 0 bases and J dropped 4 bases, with 9 bases sitting between them. The CDR3 region is CASSQERGTYGYTF. The CDR3 coding sequence is TGCGCCAGCAGCCAAGAGAGGGGGACCTATGGCTACACCTTC.